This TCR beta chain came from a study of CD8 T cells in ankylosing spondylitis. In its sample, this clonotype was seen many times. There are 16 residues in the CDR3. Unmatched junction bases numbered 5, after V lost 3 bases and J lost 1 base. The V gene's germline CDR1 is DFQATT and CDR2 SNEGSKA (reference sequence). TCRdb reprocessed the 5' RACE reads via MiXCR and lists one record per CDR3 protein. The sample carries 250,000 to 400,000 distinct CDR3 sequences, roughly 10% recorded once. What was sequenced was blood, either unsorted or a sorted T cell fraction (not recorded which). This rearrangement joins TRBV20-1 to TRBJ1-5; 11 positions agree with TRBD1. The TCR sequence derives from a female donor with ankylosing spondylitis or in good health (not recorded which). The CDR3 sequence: CSASRTGGASNQPQHF. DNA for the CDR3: TGCAGTGCTAGTAGGACAGGGGGCGCGAGCAATCAGCCCCAGCATTTT.